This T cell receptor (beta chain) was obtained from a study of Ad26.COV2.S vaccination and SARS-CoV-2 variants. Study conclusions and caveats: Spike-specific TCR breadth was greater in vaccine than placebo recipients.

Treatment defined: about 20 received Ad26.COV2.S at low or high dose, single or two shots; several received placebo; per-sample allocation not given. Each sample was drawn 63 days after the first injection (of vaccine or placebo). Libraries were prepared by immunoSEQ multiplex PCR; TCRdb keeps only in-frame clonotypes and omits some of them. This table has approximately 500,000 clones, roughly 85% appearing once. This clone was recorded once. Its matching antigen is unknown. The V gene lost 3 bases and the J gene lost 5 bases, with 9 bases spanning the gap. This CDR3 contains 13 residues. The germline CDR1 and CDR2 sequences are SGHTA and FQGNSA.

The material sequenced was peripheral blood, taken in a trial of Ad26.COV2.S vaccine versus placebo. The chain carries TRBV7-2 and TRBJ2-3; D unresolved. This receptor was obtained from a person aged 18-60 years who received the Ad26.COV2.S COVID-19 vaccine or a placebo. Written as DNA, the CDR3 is TGTGCCAGCAGCTTCGTCGGTGTAGATACGCAGTATTTT. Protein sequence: CASSFVGVDTQYF.